The source of this TCR beta chain is a study of cytomegalovirus exposure and HLA in healthy donors. General study points: For TCR beta chains, V- and J-gene trimming was later linked to a missense DCLRE1C variant.

The CDR3 totals 11 residues. Trimming pared 5 bases from V and 5 bases from J, leaving 7 bases between. Germline V gene data show CDR1 as SGHVT and CDR2 as SQSDAQ. With respect to this clone: What it recognizes is unknown.

In the PCR, 60 Vbeta and 13 Jbeta primers were used. This table comes from immunoSEQ multiplex PCR, and its TCRdb copy is limited to in-frame clones, with some not included. The sample lists around 180,000 clones, roughly 75% occurring once. The TCR comes from a man aged 35-49 years in good health and CMV-seronegative. The chain uses TRBV7-4 and TRBJ2-7; D is ambiguous. The material sequenced was PBMCs. The CDR3 sequence: CASSRENEQYF. DNA for the CDR3: TGTGCCAGCAGCCGTGAGAACGAGCAGTACTTC.